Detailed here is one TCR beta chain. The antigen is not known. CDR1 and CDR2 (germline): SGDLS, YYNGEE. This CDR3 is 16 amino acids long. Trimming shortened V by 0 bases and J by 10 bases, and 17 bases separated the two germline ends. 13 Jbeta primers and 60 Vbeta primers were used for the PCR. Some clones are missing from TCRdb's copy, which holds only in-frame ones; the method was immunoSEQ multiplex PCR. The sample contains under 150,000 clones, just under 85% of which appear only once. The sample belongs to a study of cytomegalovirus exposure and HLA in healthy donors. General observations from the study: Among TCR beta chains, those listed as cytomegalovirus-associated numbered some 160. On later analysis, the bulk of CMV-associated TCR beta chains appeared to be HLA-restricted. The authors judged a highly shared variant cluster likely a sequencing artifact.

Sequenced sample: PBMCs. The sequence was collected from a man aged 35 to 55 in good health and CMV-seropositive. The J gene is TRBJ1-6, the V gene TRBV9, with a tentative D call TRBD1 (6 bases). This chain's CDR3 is CASSVAPVPDRSPLHF. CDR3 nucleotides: TGTGCCAGCAGCGTAGCTCCCGTCCCCGACAGGTCACCCCTCCACTTT.